Each of the 20 T cell receptor beta chains below was sequenced from the same sample in a study of T cell repertoires in cytomegalovirus infection. TCRdb reprocessed the reads with MiXCR, giving one entry per CDR3 protein. The data contain roughly 640,000 distinct CDR3 sequences, less than 25% of them singletons. Sample: CD8+ T cells from PBMCs. These receptor sequences come from a human donor in good health (CMV status not recorded). Some clones in this sample may be carry-over from other donors' samples.

This clonotype was picked up a small number of times. The chain joins TRBV9 to TRBJ2-1; D may be TRBD1 or TRBD2 (7 bases each). CDR1 SGDLS and CDR2 YYNGEE come from the germline V gene. Trimming shortened V by 0 bases and J by 8 bases, and 15 bases separated the two germline ends. This CDR3 is built from 15 residues. In nucleotides, the CDR3 is TGTGCCAGCAGCGTAGGGCCGACAGGGAGGGATGAGCAGTTCTTC. Translated, it gives CASSVGPTGRDEQFF.

This sequence joins TRBV10-3 and TRBJ2-3; no reliable D call. In germline, CDR1 is ENHRY, CDR2 SYGVKD. The CDR3 has 14 amino acids. The V end was cut by 0 bases, the J end by 1 base, with 5 bases between. CDR3 in amino acids: CAISESLRTDTQYF. CDR3 nucleotides: TGTGCCATCAGTGAGTCTTTACGCACAGATACGCAGTATTTT.

This clonotype has at least ten counts. V and J are TRBV7-3 and TRBJ1-5; D gene unclear. Trimming cost V 3 bases and J 0 bases, with 9 bases left between them. The V gene's germline CDR1 is SGHTA and CDR2 FQGTGA. The CDR3 loop spans 15 amino acids. CDR3 nucleotides: TGTGCCAGCAGCTTTTCGCCTTATAGCAATCAGCCCCAGCATTTT. Translating gives CASSFSPYSNQPQHF. Complete variable domain (other parts from reference TRBV7-3 and TRBJ1-5): GAGVSQTPSNKVTEKGKYVELRCDPISGHTALYWYRQSLGQGPEFLIYFQGTGAADDSGLPNDRFFAVRPEGSVSTLKIQRTERGDSAVYLCASSFSPYSNQPQHFGDGTRLSIL.

This clonotype was detected only a few times. J is TRBJ1-2 and V is TRBV7-9, with no clear D. V lost 7 bases to trimming and J lost 6 bases, with 15 bases between them. The length of the CDR3 is 13 residues. CDR1 is SEHNR, CDR2 FQNEAQ, per germline (reference sequence). CDR3 sequence reads: CASTLGPADGYTF. The CDR3 DNA sequence: TGTGCCAGCACCCTTGGCCCAGCCGATGGCTACACCTTC.

Many counts were recorded for this clonotype. For the CDR3, the DNA is TGCGCCAGCAGCCCGGTGGGCGGGGTGAGCACAGATACGCAGTATTTT. Its protein product is CASSPVGGVSTDTQYF. This sequence joins TRBV4-1 and TRBJ2-3; D is possibly TRBD2 (6 bases). Germline lookup yields CDR1 MGHRA and CDR2 YSYEKL. There are 16 residues in the CDR3. Trimming cost V 4 bases and J 0 bases, with 14 bases left between them.

The rearrangement uses TRBV24-1 and TRBJ1-5, with D tentatively TRBD1 (6 bases). The CDR3 totals 15 residues. From germline, CDR1 is KGHDR and CDR2 SFDVKD. V was trimmed by 4 bases and J by 1 base, leaving 10 bases between them. This CDR3 reads CATSDSTGSNQPQHF. The CDR3 DNA follows: TGTGCCACCAGTGACTCCACAGGGAGCAATCAGCCCCAGCATTTT.

This clonotype occurred a few times. The chain uses TRBV2 and TRBJ2-1; D is unresolved. CDR3 size: 15 residues. Germline loops: CDR1 SNHLY, CDR2 FYNNEI. V lost 7 bases, J lost 5 bases, and 18 bases lay in between. CDR3 in DNA: TGTGCCAGCAAGGCCGGCACCTCCTGGGACAATGAGCAGTTCTTC. Amino acids: CASKAGTSWDNEQFF.

The chain links TRBV7-6 to TRBJ1-1; a weak D match, TRBD1 (6 bases). Germline lookup yields CDR1 SGHVS and CDR2 FNYEAQ. Trimming stripped 4 bases from V and 0 bases from J, with 15 bases between. This CDR3 contains 16 residues. The CDR3 is CASSSPGGPMNTEAFF. The CDR3 DNA follows: TGTGCCAGCAGCTCCCCGGGGGGCCCAATGAACACTGAAGCTTTCTTT.

The rearrangement uses TRBV20-1 and TRBJ2-3; 7 bases are shared with TRBD2. CDR1 and CDR2 (germline): DFQATT, SNEGSKA (reference sequence). After removal of 6 bases from V and 0 bases from J, the junction contained 18 bases not matched to a gene. The CDR3 loop spans 18 amino acids. The CDR3 sequence: CSAAGDGDSPSSTDTQYF. The CDR3 DNA follows: TGCAGTGCCGCGGGGGACGGGGATTCGCCTTCTAGCACAGATACGCAGTATTTT.

The chain uses TRBV23-1 and TRBJ2-7; 7 nucleotides line up with TRBD1. TRBV23-1 carries the ORF label, with uncertain function. The CDR3 is 17 amino acids. V dropped 0 bases and J dropped 3; count of bases not matched to a gene: 11. The CDR3 sequence: CASSQSPGQAHIYEQYF. Written as DNA, the CDR3 is TGCGCCAGCAGTCAATCCCCCGGACAGGCCCACATCTACGAGCAGTACTTC.

This clonotype was observed a handful of times. This chain joins TRBV6-5 and TRBJ1-2; D is uncertain. The CDR3 is made up of 14 amino acids. V was shortened by 2 bases and J by 7 bases, with 14 bases between the two germline ends. Per the germline V gene, CDR1 is MNHEY and CDR2 is SVGAGI. The CDR3 nucleotides read TGTGCCAGCAGTTACAATCCCACGGGTCCTGGCTACACCTTC. Its translation is CASSYNPTGPGYTF.

The CDR3 loop reads CASSPVGNTIYF. As DNA, the CDR3 is TGTGCCAGCAGCCCGGTCGGAAACACCATATATTTT. The rearrangement links TRBV25-1 to TRBJ1-3; no reliable D call. Germline CDR1 reads MGHDK; CDR2 reads SYGVNS. V lost 6 bases and J 4 bases, leaving 7 bases between the germline ends. This CDR3 region has 12 residues.

The table lists this clonotype with a few counts. The chain uses TRBV7-9 and TRBJ2-5; 7 bases match TRBD2. The ends lost 5 bases at V and 1 base at J; junction bases unmatched: 4. Germline loops: CDR1 SEHNR, CDR2 FQNEAQ (reference sequence). The CDR3 spans 14 residues. CDR3: CASSQGLLQETQYF. For the CDR3, the DNA is TGTGCCAGCAGCCAGGGACTACTCCAAGAGACCCAGTACTTC.

The chain uses TRBV2 and TRBJ2-1; 11 bases agree with TRBD2. Losses at the gene ends were 7 bases for V and 6 bases for J; bases not matched to a gene: 2. From germline, CDR1 is SNHLY and CDR2 FYNNEI. This CDR3 is 13 amino acids long. The CDR3 is CASTSGGSNEQFF. In nucleotides, the CDR3 is TGTGCCAGCACTAGCGGGGGGTCCAATGAGCAGTTCTTC. The whole variable domain, remainder taken from reference TRBV2 and TRBJ2-1, is EPEVTQTPSHQVTQMGQEVILRCVPISNHLYFYWYRQILGQKVEFLVSFYNNEISEKSEIFDDQFSVERPDGSNFTLKIRSTKLEDSAMYFCASTSGGSNEQFFGPGTRLTVL.

This clonotype was recorded many times. V is TRBV4-2 and J is TRBJ1-1; D is ambiguous. The CDR3 spans 15 residues. CDR1 LGHNA and CDR2 YNFKEQ come from the germline V gene. The V end lost 1 base, the J end lost 4 bases, and 13 bases lay between the germline ends. The chain's CDR3 is CASSQGVDWATEAFF. CDR3 coding DNA: TGTGCCAGCAGCCAAGGGGTCGATTGGGCCACTGAAGCTTTCTTT.

The genes are TRBV4-1 and TRBJ1-1, with 7 bases that match TRBD1. V shed 4 bases, J shed 5 bases, and the junction held 4 bases outside the gene matches. The germline CDR1 and CDR2 sequences are MGHRA and YSYEKL. This CDR3 is 13 amino acids long. The CDR3 DNA sequence: TGCGCCAGCAGCCCTCAGGGGGTAACTGAAGCTTTCTTT. This encodes CASSPQGVTEAFF.

This sequence joins TRBV25-1 and TRBJ2-7; D uncertain. Germline V gene sequence: CDR1 MGHDK, CDR2 SYGVNS. This CDR3 has 11 residues. With 5 bases removed from V and 5 bases from J, the gap between germline ends came to 7 bases. CDR3 sequence reads: CASSYRDEQYV. The CDR3 DNA is TGTGCCAGCAGTTATCGGGACGAGCAGTACGTC.

In regard to this clonotype: Just one base apart from a much larger clone, this may be a read error. The missing conserved phenylalanine or tryptophan at the end of this CDR3 makes a read error likely. The rearrangement uses TRBV7-2 and TRBJ2-7; D unclear. The CDR3 covers 11 residues. Germline lookup yields CDR1 SGHTA and CDR2 FQGNSA. V lost 6 bases and J 7 bases, leaving 10 bases between the germline ends. DNA of the CDR3: TGTGCCAGCAGTCTAATCTATGAGCAGTACTCC. It specifies CASSLIYEQYS.

This clonotype was detected many times. The chain employs TRBV19 and TRBJ2-7; D possibly corresponds to TRBD2 (6 bases). Trimming pared 1 base from V and 2 bases from J, leaving 9 bases between. CDR3 length equals 14 residues. Germline CDR1 reads LNHDA; CDR2 reads SQIVND (reference sequence). The chain's CDR3 is CASSIAGRPYEQYF. The CDR3 DNA reads as TGTGCCAGTAGTATAGCCGGGAGACCCTACGAGCAGTACTTC.

V is TRBV2 and J is TRBJ1-2; TRBD1 aligns across 9 bases. The germline gives CDR1 SNHLY, CDR2 FYNNEI. This CDR3 has 11 residues. The V and J ends lost 10 bases and 8 bases, in that order; junction bases with no gene match: 5. The CDR3 DNA reads TGTGCCACCGGGACAGGGCCAGGCTACACCTTC. Translated: CATGTGPGYTF.